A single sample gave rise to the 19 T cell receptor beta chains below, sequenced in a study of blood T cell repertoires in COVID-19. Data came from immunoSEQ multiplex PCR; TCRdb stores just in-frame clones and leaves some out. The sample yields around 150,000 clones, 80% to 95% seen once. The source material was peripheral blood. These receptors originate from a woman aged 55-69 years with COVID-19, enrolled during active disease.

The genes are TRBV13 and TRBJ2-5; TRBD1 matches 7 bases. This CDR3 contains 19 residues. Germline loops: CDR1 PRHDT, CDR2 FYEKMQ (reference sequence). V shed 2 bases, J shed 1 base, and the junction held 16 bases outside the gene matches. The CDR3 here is CASSLRKGARASRQETQYF. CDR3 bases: TGTGCCAGCAGCTTACGGAAGGGGGCGCGGGCCAGTCGCCAAGAGACCCAGTACTTC.

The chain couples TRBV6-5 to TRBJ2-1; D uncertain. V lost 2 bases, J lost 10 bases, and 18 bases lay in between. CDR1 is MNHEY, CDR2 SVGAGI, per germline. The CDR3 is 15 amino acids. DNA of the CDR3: TGTGCCAGCAGTTACGGTCCCGGTCCTCCCCGGGAGCAGTTCTTC. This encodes CASSYGPGPPREQFF.

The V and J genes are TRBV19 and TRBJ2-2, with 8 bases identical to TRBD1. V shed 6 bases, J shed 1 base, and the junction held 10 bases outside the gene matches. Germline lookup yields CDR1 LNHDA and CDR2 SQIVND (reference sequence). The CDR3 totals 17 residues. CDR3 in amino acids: CASRKDSGTGNTGELFF. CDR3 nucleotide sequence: TGTGCCAGTAGAAAAGACTCCGGGACAGGGAACACCGGGGAGCTGTTTTTT.

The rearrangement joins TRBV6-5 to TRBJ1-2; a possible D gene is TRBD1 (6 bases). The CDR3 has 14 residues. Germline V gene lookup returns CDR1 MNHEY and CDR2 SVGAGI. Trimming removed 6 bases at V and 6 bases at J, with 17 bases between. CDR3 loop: CASSHRAYDNGYTF. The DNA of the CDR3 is TGTGCCAGCAGCCACAGGGCATATGATAATGGCTACACCTTC.

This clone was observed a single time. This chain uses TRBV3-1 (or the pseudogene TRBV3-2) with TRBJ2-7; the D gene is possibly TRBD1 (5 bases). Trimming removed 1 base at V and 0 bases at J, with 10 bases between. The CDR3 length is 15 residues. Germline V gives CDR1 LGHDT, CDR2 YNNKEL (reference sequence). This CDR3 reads CASSQGTLSSYEQYF. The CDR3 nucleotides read TGTGCCAGCAGCCAAGGGACACTAAGCTCCTACGAGCAGTACTTC.

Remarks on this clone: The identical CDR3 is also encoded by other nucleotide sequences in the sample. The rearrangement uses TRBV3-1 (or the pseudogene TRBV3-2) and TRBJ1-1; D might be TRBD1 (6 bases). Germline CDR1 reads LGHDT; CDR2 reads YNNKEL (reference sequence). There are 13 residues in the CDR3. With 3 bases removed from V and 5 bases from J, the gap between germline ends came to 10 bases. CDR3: CASSQGARTEAFF. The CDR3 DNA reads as TGTGCCAGCAGCCAGGGGGCAAGGACTGAAGCTTTCTTT.

CDR3: CASSSGVVGTEAFF. The CDR3 coding sequence is TGTGCCAGCAGCTCAGGGGTAGTGGGCACTGAAGCTTTCTTT. V is TRBV7-2 and J is TRBJ1-1, with a tentative D call TRBD1 (6 bases). The V and J ends lost 4 bases and 4 bases respectively, with 13 bases between them. The CDR3 is 14 residues long. CDR1 and CDR2 from the germline V gene are SGHTA and FQGNSA.

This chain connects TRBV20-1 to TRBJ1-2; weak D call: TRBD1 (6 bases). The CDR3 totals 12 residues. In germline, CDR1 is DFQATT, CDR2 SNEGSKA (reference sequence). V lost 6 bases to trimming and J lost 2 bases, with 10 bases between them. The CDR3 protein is CSASQGNYGYTF. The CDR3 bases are TGCAGTGCCAGTCAGGGGAACTATGGCTACACCTTC.

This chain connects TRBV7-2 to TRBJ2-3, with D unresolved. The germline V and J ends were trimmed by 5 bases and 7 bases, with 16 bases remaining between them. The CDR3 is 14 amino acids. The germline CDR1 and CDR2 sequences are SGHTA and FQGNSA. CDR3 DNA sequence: TGTGCCAGCAGCCTCACGCCTGACTTGAATACGCAGTATTTT. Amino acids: CASSLTPDLNTQYF.

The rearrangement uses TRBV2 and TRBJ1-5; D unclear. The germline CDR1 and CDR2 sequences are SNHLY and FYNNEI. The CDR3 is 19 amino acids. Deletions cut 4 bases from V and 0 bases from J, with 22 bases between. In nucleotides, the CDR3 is TGTGCCAGCAGTGCGCAGCGGGCGTTGGCTTCAGGTAGCAATCAGCCCCAGCATTTT. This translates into CASSAQRALASGSNQPQHF. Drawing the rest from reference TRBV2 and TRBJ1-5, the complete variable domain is EPEVTQTPSHQVTQMGQEVILRCVPISNHLYFYWYRQILGQKVEFLVSFYNNEISEKSEIFDDQFSVERPDGSNFTLKIRSTKLEDSAMYFCASSAQRALASGSNQPQHFGDGTRLSIL.

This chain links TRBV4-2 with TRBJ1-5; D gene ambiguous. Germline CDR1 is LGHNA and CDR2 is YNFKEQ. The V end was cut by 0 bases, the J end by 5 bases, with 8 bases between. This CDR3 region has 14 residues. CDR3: CASSQDRRDQPQHF. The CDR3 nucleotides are TGTGCCAGCAGCCAAGATAGACGGGATCAGCCCCAGCATTTT.

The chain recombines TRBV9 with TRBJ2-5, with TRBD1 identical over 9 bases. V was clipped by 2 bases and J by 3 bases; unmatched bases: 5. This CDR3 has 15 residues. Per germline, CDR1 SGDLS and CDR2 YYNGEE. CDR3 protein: CASSVTGTGKETQYF. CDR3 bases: TGTGCCAGCAGCGTTACAGGGACAGGGAAAGAGACCCAGTACTTC.

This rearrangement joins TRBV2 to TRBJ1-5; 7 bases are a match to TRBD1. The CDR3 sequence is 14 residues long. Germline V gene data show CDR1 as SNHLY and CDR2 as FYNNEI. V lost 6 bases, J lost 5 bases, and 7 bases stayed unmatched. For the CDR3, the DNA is TGTGCCAGCAGCGGACAGGCCCCTGATCAGCCCCAGCATTTT. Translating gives CASSGQAPDQPQHF.

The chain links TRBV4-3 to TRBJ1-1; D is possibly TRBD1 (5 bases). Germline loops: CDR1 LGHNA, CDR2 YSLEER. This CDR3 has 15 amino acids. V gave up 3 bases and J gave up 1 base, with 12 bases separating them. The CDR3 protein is CASSQAGIWNTEAFF. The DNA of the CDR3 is TGCGCCAGCAGCCAGGCAGGGATTTGGAACACTGAAGCTTTCTTT.

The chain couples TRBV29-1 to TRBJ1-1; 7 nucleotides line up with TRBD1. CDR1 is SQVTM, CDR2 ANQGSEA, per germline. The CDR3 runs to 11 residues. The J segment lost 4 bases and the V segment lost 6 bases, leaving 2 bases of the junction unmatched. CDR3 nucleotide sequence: TGCAGCGTCGGGACAGCCACTGAAGCTTTCTTT. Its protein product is CSVGTATEAFF.

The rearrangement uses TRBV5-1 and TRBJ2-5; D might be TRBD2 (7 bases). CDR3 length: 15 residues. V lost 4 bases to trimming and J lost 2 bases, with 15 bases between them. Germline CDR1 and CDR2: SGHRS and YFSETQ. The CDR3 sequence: CASSSRGGPQETQYF. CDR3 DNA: TGCGCCAGCAGCAGTAGGGGGGGTCCTCAAGAGACCCAGTACTTC.

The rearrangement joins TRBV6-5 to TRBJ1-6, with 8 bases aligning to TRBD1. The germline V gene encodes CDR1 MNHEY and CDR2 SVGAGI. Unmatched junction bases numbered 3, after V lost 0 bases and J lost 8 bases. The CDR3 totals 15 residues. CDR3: CASSYSDRADSPLHF. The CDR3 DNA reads TGTGCCAGCAGTTACTCGGACAGGGCGGATTCACCCCTCCACTTT.

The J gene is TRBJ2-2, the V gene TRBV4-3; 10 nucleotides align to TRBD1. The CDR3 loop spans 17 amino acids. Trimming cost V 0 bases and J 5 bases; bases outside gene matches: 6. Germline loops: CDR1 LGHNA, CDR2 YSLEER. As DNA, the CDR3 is TGCGCCAGCAGCCAAGACCGGACAGGGGGTCGGACCGGGGAGCTGTTTTTT. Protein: CASSQDRTGGRTGELFF.

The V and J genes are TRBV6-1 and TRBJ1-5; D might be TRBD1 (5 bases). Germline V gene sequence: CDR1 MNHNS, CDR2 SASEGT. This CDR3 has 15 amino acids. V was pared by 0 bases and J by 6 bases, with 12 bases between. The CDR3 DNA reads TGTGCCAGCAGTGAAGCGGCGGGACCTGGTCAGCCCCAGCATTTT. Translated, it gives CASSEAAGPGQPQHF.